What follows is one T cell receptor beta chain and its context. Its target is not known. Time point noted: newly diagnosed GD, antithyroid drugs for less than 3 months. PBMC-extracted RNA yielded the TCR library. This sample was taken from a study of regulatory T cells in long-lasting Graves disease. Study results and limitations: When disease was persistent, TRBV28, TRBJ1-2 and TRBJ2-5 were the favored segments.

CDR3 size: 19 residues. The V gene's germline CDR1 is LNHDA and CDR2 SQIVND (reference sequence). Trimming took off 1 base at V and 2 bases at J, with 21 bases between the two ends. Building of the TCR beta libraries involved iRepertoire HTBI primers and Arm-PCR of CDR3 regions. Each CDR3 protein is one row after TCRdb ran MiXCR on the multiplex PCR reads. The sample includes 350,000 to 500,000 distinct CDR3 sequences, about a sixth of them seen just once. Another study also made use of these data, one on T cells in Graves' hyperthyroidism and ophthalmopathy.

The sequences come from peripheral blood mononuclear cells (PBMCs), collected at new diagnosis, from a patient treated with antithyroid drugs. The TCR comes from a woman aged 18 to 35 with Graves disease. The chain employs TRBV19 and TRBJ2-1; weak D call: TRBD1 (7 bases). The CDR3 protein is CASSIGRGQRYFAYNEQFF. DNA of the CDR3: TGTGCCAGTAGTATAGGGCGGGGACAGAGATACTTTGCCTACAATGAGCAGTTCTTC.